The present T cell receptor (beta chain) was sequenced within a study of blood T cell repertoires in COVID-19. In the original processing: Amplification of reference gene primers provided the estimated nucleated cell counts. Here immunoSEQ multiplex PCR was the method, and the copy in TCRdb shows in-frame clones only, minus some. The V and J calls and clone size were taken over from that table, and D and trimming were inferred from the DNA. The data hold approximately 130,000 clones, with 84% observed a single time. This CDR3 has 15 residues. Germline CDR1 is SGHTA and CDR2 is FQGNSA. Trimming left V 5 bases short and J 1 base short, with 12 bases between.

The sequenced sample consisted of peripheral blood. This sequence originates from a human donor in a cohort sampled during active COVID-19. V is TRBV7-2 and J is TRBJ1-5, with D possibly being TRBD1 (5 bases). CDR3 sequence (DNA): TGTGCCAGCAGCCGGGGGTGGGCAAGCAATCAGCCCCAGCATTTT. Protein product: CASSRGWASNQPQHF.